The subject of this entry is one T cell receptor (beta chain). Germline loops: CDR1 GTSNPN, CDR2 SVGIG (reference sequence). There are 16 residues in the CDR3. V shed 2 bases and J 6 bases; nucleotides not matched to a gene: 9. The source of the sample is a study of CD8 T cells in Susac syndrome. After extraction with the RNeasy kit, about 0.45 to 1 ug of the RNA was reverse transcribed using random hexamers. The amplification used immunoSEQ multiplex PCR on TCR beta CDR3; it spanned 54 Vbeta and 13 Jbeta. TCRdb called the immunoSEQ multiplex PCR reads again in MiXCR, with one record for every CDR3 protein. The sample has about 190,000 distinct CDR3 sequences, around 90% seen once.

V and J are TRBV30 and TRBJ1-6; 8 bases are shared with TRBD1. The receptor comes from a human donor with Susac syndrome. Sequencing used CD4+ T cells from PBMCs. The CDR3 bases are TGTGCCTGGAGTTCCTCTCGGACAGGGATTAATTCACCCCTCCACTTT. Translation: CAWSSSRTGINSPLHF.